Only a few counts were recorded for the clone carrying this TCR beta chain. The target antigen is unknown. An end of the junction does not agree with germline; a read error may underlie this. The investigators reverse transcribed all of the isolated RNA, so they sequenced expressed TCRB transcripts. The repertoire was sequenced with immunoSEQ multiplex PCR; TCRdb's copy has only in-frame clones and lacks some. The table records 600,000 or so clones, about 14% of them present only once. A single heparinised draw of roughly 100 mL on average was taken per donor. This sample was taken from a study of beta chain features in type 1 diabetes. Study context: There was similarity between patients and healthy donors in age, gender and cell yields.

CDR1 and CDR2 (germline): SGHTA, FQGNSA. The CDR3 runs to 12 residues. Study-level findings and limits: Type 1 diabetes patients showed a moderate but significant shortening of TCRB CDR3s in all four CD4+ subsets. Type 1 diabetes patients had fewer VDJ junction insertions and more deletions.

This chain connects TRBV7-2 to TRBJ1-2; 7 bases are shared with TRBD1. The receptor comes from a man younger than 35 with type 1 diabetes. What was sequenced was naive CD4+ T cells from blood. DNA for the CDR3: TGTGCCAGCAGCTTGACAGGGTTGGACTTATTCTTC. This sequence encodes CASSLTGLDLFF.